These T cell receptor beta chains were read from a single sample in a study of T cell repertoires in cytomegalovirus infection. MiXCR was run by TCRdb on the reads, yielding one entry per CDR3 protein. Here the sample spans 350,000 to 550,000 distinct CDR3 sequences, roughly 30% being singletons. The sequenced sample consisted of PBMCs. The receptors here all came from a human donor in good health (CMV status not recorded). Some clones in this sample may be carry-over from other donors' samples. Each CDR3 is given with its conserved first and last residue.

J: TRBJ1-3; V: TRBV20-1; CDR3: CSARGPGTGNTIYF
J: TRBJ2-1; V: TRBV6-5; CDR3: CASSTSRDTVNEQFF
J: TRBJ2-3; V: TRBV7-9; CDR3: CASSLGNTGESSDTQYF
J: TRBJ1-1; V: TRBV7-4; CDR3: CASSRTRGLFTEAFF
J: TRBJ2-3; V: TRBV24-1; CDR3: CATSDRVTDTQYF
J: TRBJ2-3; V: TRBV7-9; CDR3: CASSLELYTDTQYF
J: TRBJ1-2; V: TRBV12-3/TRBV12-4; CDR3: CASSLTQGAGGYTF
J: TRBJ2-5; V: TRBV7-6; CDR3: CASSSAAREETQYF
J: TRBJ2-7; V: TRBV7-8; CDR3: CASSLEQGSTYEQYF
J: TRBJ2-3; V: TRBV10-3; CDR3: CAISGPAGTGSDTQYF
J: TRBJ2-7; V: TRBV12-3/TRBV12-4; CDR3: CASSLRDGTYEQYF
J: TRBJ2-7; V: TRBV11-1; CDR3: CASSFPMGGTYEQYF
J: TRBJ2-6; V: TRBV6-5; CDR3: CASSYSQSSGANVLTF
J: TRBJ2-6; V: TRBV6-5; CDR3: CASSPRIPARVTGANVLTF
J: TRBJ1-2; V: TRBV6-5; CDR3: CASTPGGTGSNYGYTF
J: TRBJ1-6; V: TRBV19; CDR3: CARVLWDRSSYNSPLHF
J: TRBJ2-7; V: TRBV28; CDR3: CASSPNLGIYEQYF
J: TRBJ2-1; V: TRBV4-1; CDR3: CASSPRGARTSTPNEQFF
J: TRBJ2-7; V: TRBV9; CDR3: CASSVRDGSYEQYF
J: TRBJ1-2; V: TRBV12-3/TRBV12-4; CDR3: CASSLWGFGGYTF
J: TRBJ2-7; V: TRBV6-6; CDR3: CASSSAGYSYEQYF